This T cell receptor (beta chain) originates from a study of post-analysis software for immune sequencing data. Regarding the study as a whole: Four to six TRBV segments were more frequent in patients than controls; TRBV5-6, TRBV5-1 and TRBV20-1 belonged to this group.

V lost 4 bases, J lost 5 bases, and 7 bases stayed unmatched. The CDR3 is 15 residues long. Germline V gene sequence: CDR1 SGDLS, CDR2 YYNGEE. The authors incorporated unique molecular identifiers into the TCR beta cDNA libraries. T cells numbering about 0.85 to 10 million yielded cDNA molecules that totaled around 500,000. In TCRdb, the PCR reads were re-called with MiXCR into one record per CDR3 protein. The data show some 690,000 distinct CDR3 sequences, about 27% seen once. A note on this clonotype: The antigen is unknown.

The chain employs TRBV9 and TRBJ2-1; TRBD2 aligns across 9 bases. This TCR was recovered from a girl aged 5-17 years with multiple sclerosis. The sample taken for sequencing was blood. CDR3 DNA sequence: TGTGCCAGCAGCCGCGGGGGGGGCGCCCACAATGAGCAGTTCTTC. This gives the protein CASSRGGGAHNEQFF.